This is a list of T cell receptor beta chains from one sample in a study of cytomegalovirus exposure and HLA in healthy donors. TCRdb's table, derived via immunoSEQ multiplex PCR, lists solely in-frame clones and lacks some. The data show 70,000 to 75,000 clones, 94% seen once. Sequencing was carried out using PBMCs. The receptors stem from a woman aged 18-30 years in good health and CMV-seropositive. The CDR3 runs from the conserved cysteine through the conserved F or W. D genes are given only for firm matches. Clone sizes are given selectively: once, few, many, or a class where the clone is expanded.

J,V,D,size,CDR3,DNA
TRBJ2-1,TRBV4-1,TRBD2,once,CASSHAVRRETSGGDNEQFF,TGCGCCAGCAGCCACGCCGTACGACGGGAAACTAGCGGGGGGGACAATGAGCAGTTCTTC
TRBJ2-5,TRBV19,TRBD1,.,CASSLRDRAQETQYF,TGTGCCAGTAGCCTCCGGGACAGGGCCCAAGAGACCCAGTACTTC
TRBJ1-2,TRBV19,TRBD1,.,CASSIPVGQGVRGYTF,TGTGCCAGTAGTATCCCCGTGGGACAGGGGGTCCGTGGCTACACCTTC
TRBJ2-2,TRBV9,TRBD2,.,CASSVGLAVNTGELFF,TGTGCCAGCAGCGTAGGTCTAGCGGTGAACACCGGGGAGCTGTTTTTT
TRBJ2-3,TRBV10-3,TRBD1,.,CAISELQGATDTQYF,TGTGCCATCAGTGAGCTGCAGGGGGCCACAGATACGCAGTATTTT
TRBJ2-2,TRBV11-2,.,.,CASSPVWNTGELFF,TGTGCCAGCAGCCCCGTTTGGAACACCGGGGAGCTGTTTTTT
TRBJ1-2,TRBV5-1,TRBD1,.,CASSSPTGAAYSGYTF,TGCGCCAGCAGCTCCCCGACAGGGGCGGCTTACTCGGGCTACACCTTC
TRBJ2-2,TRBV19,.,.,CASRSGHLNTGELFF,TGTGCCAGTAGAAGTGGACATCTGAACACCGGGGAGCTGTTTTTT
TRBJ1-1,TRBV30,.,.,CAPIQGDAFF,TGTGCCCCTATACAGGGAGATGCTTTCTTT
TRBJ2-6,TRBV7-9,TRBD2,once,CASSLGGSGANVLTF,TGTGCCAGCAGCTTGGGGGGGTCTGGGGCCAACGTCCTGACTTTC
TRBJ2-5,TRBV5-6,.,.,CASSLRGFETQYF,TGTGCCAGCAGCTTGCGAGGGTTTGAGACCCAGTACTTC
TRBJ1-2,TRBV2,TRBD1,.,CASSEAQGAGYGYTF,TGTGCCAGCAGTGAAGCTCAGGGGGCTGGCTATGGCTACACCTTC
TRBJ1-6,TRBV12-5,TRBD1,.,CASGSPGQINSPLHF,TGTGCTAGTGGTTCACCGGGACAGATTAATTCACCCCTCCACTTT
TRBJ1-1,TRBV13,TRBD1,.,CASSLRGQGTEAFF,TGTGCCAGCAGCTTGCGGGGACAGGGCACTGAAGCTTTCTTT
TRBJ2-7,TRBV30,TRBD1,.,CAASQGGDYEQYF,TGTGCCGCCTCACAAGGGGGCGACTACGAGCAGTACTTC
TRBJ2-7,TRBV27,TRBD1,few,CASSSAGTGDEQYF,TGTGCCAGCAGTTCCGCCGGGACAGGGGACGAGCAGTACTTC
TRBJ2-7,TRBV6-6,.,once,CASSTTDSFFYEQYF,TGTGCCAGCAGCACTACGGACAGTTTTTTCTACGAGCAGTACTTC
TRBJ2-1,TRBV15,TRBD2,.,CATSRDSGGPNEQFF,TGTGCCACCAGCCGAGATAGCGGGGGACCCAATGAGCAGTTCTTC
TRBJ1-1,TRBV29-1,TRBD1,.,CSVGPRGQGRTEAFF,TGCAGCGTTGGGCCACGGGGACAGGGTAGAACTGAAGCTTTCTTT
TRBJ2-5,TRBV7-9,TRBD2,.,CASSPGWAIREGETQYF,TGTGCCAGCAGCCCAGGATGGGCGATCAGGGAGGGAGAGACCCAGTACTTC
TRBJ2-2,TRBV7-9,.,.,CASSLVPGTGELFF,TGTGCCAGCAGCTTAGTTCCGGGAACCGGGGAGCTGTTTTTT
TRBJ1-2,TRBV7-6,.,.,CASSSEGVGYTF,TGTGCCAGCAGCTCTGAGGGGGTAGGCTACACCTTC
TRBJ2-7,TRBV5-1,TRBD2,.,CASSLGGEGYEQYF,TGCGCCAGCAGCTTGGGGGGGGAGGGCTACGAGCAGTACTTC
TRBJ1-6,TRBV5-6,.,.,CASSGQSLHF,TGTGCCAGCTCAGGACAGTCCCTCCACTTT
TRBJ2-4,TRBV6-5,.,.,CASSPVGTKNIQYF,TGTGCCAGCAGTCCGGTTGGTACGAAAAACATTCAGTACTTC
TRBJ1-1,TRBV25-1,TRBD1,.,CASSPTGDAEAFF,TGTGCCAGCAGTCCGACAGGGGACGCTGAAGCTTTCTTT
TRBJ1-1,TRBV19,.,.,CASTLTGQGATEAFF,TGTGCCAGTACCCTCACCGGGCAGGGTGCAACTGAAGCTTTCTTT
TRBJ1-1,TRBV7-6,TRBD1,.,CASSSIDRGLTEAFF,TGTGCCAGCAGCTCGATTGACAGGGGGCTCACTGAAGCTTTCTTT
TRBJ2-5,TRBV4-2,.,.,CASSPTGGTVETQYF,TGTGCCAGCAGCCCTACTGGGGGGACAGTAGAGACCCAGTACTTC
TRBJ1-2,TRBV5-1,TRBD1,.,CASSFNSGTGGYGYTF,TGCGCCAGCAGCTTTAACTCCGGGACAGGAGGCTATGGCTACACCTTC
TRBJ2-7,TRBV19,.,once,CASSIWGRDEQYF,TGTGCCAGTAGTATTTGGGGCAGGGACGAGCAGTACTTC
TRBJ2-7,TRBV4-1,.,.,CASSQGVSTYEQYF,TGCGCCAGCAGCCAAGGCGTCTCGACCTACGAGCAGTACTTC
TRBJ1-2,TRBV11-2,.,.,CASSLDPGYGYTF,TGTGCCAGCAGCTTAGATCCGGGGTATGGCTACACCTTC
TRBJ2-2,TRBV5-6,.,.,CASSLVAGELFF,TGTGCCAGCAGCTTGGTCGCCGGGGAGCTGTTTTTT
TRBJ1-6,TRBV11-2,TRBD1,.,CASSLDGTGLAAVNSPLHF,TGTGCCAGCAGCTTAGATGGGACAGGACTCGCGGCGGTTAATTCACCCCTCCACTTT
TRBJ2-3,TRBV25-1,.,.,CASRQQDTQYF,TGTGCCAGCAGACAACAGGATACGCAGTATTTT
TRBJ1-5,TRBV19,.,.,CASSFGLGEGQPQHF,TGTGCCAGTAGTTTCGGCTTAGGTGAGGGACAGCCCCAGCATTTT
TRBJ1-1,TRBV9,.,once,CASSVGQYMNTEAFF,TGTGCCAGCAGCGTCGGACAGTACATGAACACTGAAGCTTTCTTT
TRBJ2-1,TRBV30,TRBD2,.,CAWSRWKGLAVNEQFF,TGTGCCTGGAGTAGGTGGAAGGGACTAGCGGTTAATGAGCAGTTCTTC
TRBJ2-7,TRBV5-6,.,.,CASSFGGGSYEQYF,TGTGCCAGCAGCTTTGGTGGGGGGTCCTACGAGCAGTACTTC
TRBJ1-5,TRBV11-3,.,.,CASSSGASQPQHF,TGTGCCAGCAGCTCAGGGGCGAGTCAGCCCCAGCATTTT
TRBJ1-1,TRBV7-2,.,once,CASSLVAANTEAFF,TGTGCCAGCAGCTTAGTGGCGGCGAACACTGAAGCTTTCTTT
TRBJ1-1,TRBV6-1,.,once,CATLGGGASTEAFF,TGTGCCACGCTCGGCGGGGGCGCGAGCACTGAAGCTTTCTTT
TRBJ2-7,TRBV6-5,.,.,CASSRGAQSYEQYF,TGTGCCAGTAGTCGGGGGGCGCAATCCTACGAGCAGTACTTC
TRBJ2-7,TRBV13,TRBD2,.,CASSLGVGLAGETYEQYF,TGTGCCAGCAGCTTAGGCGTGGGACTAGCGGGAGAGACCTACGAGCAGTACTTC
TRBJ1-2,TRBV15,.,.,CATSRPPDRTYGYTF,TGTGCCACCAGCAGACCTCCCGACAGAACCTATGGCTACACCTTC